This T cell receptor (beta chain) was documented in a study of blood T cell repertoires in COVID-19. About the study: COVID-19 samples collected from the United States, Italy and Spain covered acute and convalescent phases. In each case, the material was cDNA or gDNA derived from T cells, B-cell-depleted T cells, or PBMCs.

With 0 bases removed from V and 6 bases from J, the gap between germline ends came to 15 bases. The length of the CDR3 is 16 residues. The germline V gene has CDR1 LGHDT and CDR2 YNNKEL (reference sequence). The Seattle patients, enrolled during active infection, were followed longitudinally. The authors' processing: Counts of nucleated cells, estimated from reference gene primer amplification, were obtained. Sequencing used immunoSEQ multiplex PCR; TCRdb keeps in-frame clones, though not all of them. Clonal size and the V and J genes are those of that table, whereas D and trimming came from the DNA. The table records some 300,000 clones, about nine tenths of them present only once.

The sample taken for sequencing was peripheral blood. V and J are TRBV3-1 (or the pseudogene TRBV3-2) and TRBJ2-1, with D hard to call. This TCR came from a woman aged 45-60 years with COVID-19, enrolled during active disease. Here the CDR3 DNA reads TGTGCCAGCAGCCAAGATCTAGGTTGGCTCTGCAATGAGCAGTTCTTC. It is translated as CASSQDLGWLCNEQFF.